The rows below give T cell receptor beta chains drawn from one sample of a study of beta chain features in type 1 diabetes. The data were produced by immunoSEQ multiplex PCR, yet TCRdb's version contains in-frame clones alone and is incomplete. The table lists roughly 340,000 clones, about 14% of them singletons, with roughly 0.015% in the top ten. Sequencing input: naive CD4+ T cells from blood. The receptors derive from a woman under 30 with type 1 diabetes. The CDR3 runs from the conserved cysteine through the conserved F or W. Each record gives: V gene, clone size, J gene, D gene, CDR3 DNA, CDR3 protein. The D gene is left open where the match is weak. Expanded clones are given a class, and other clones once, few, many or no size at all.

TRBV7-3	.	TRBJ2-4	TRBD1	TGTGCCAGCAGCCCCTCTCCCAGGGGGATGGCCAAAAACATTCAGTACTTC	CASSPSPRGMAKNIQYF
TRBV4-1	.	TRBJ2-7	TRBD1	TGCGCCAGCAGCCTTGGTGAGGGACAGCCTTACGAGCAGTACTTC	CASSLGEGQPYEQYF
TRBV5-1	.	TRBJ2-1	.	TGCGCCAGCAGCTTGGATCCTAGCTCGAATGAGCAGTTCTTC	CASSLDPSSNEQFF
TRBV30	.	TRBJ2-1	TRBD2	TGTGCCTGGAGATACCGGGCTAGCGGGACAAATGAGCAGTTCTTC	CAWRYRASGTNEQFF
TRBV5-1	.	TRBJ1-4	TRBD1	TGCGCCAGCAGCTCTACAGGGGGCCGGGGTAATGAAAAACTGTTTTTT	CASSSTGGRGNEKLFF
TRBV27	few	TRBJ2-3	.	TGTGCCAGCAGTTCCCCGGGAGTTACGCAGTATTTT	CASSSPGVTQYF
TRBV6-1	once	TRBJ1-2	.	TGTGCCAGCAGTGAAGCGCTCAGCTATGGCTACACCTTC	CASSEALSYGYTF
TRBV18	few	TRBJ2-7	.	TGTGCCAGCTCACCCTTCGACAGAGGAGTCCACGAGCAGTACTTC	CASSPFDRGVHEQYF
TRBV4-2	.	TRBJ2-3	TRBD2	TGTGCCAGCAGCCCCCAACGGGGACTAGCGGTCACAGATACGCAGTATTTT	CASSPQRGLAVTDTQYF
TRBV9	few	TRBJ2-3	TRBD1	TGTGCCAGCAGCCCCAGCGACAGGGCTAGCACAGATACGCAGTATTTT	CASSPSDRASTDTQYF
TRBV20-1	.	TRBJ2-1	.	TGCAGTGCTGCTAGAACCGGTGAGCAGTTCTTC	CSAARTGEQFF
TRBV9	.	TRBJ2-2	.	TGTGCCAGCAGCGTAGAGGGGTACACCGGGGAGCTGTTTTTT	CASSVEGYTGELFF
TRBV5-8	few	TRBJ2-5	.	TGTGCCAGCAGCTCTGGACAGTCCCAAGAGACCCAGTACTTC	CASSSGQSQETQYF
TRBV5-6	few	TRBJ2-2	.	TGTGCCAGCAGGGCAGCGGATACCGGGGAGCTGTTTTTT	CASRAADTGELFF
TRBV15	.	TRBJ2-1	TRBD1	TGTGCCACCAGCAGATCGCTGGGACAGGGGATCGATGAGCAGTTCTTC	CATSRSLGQGIDEQFF
TRBV5-4	.	TRBJ2-1	TRBD2	TGTGCCAGCAGCTTGGCTCCCGGACTAGCGGGTCCGAGGGATGAGCAGTTCTTC	CASSLAPGLAGPRDEQFF
TRBV20-1	few	TRBJ2-1	.	TGCAGTGCTAGAACATTCAATGAGCAGTTCTTC	CSARTFNEQFF
TRBV2	.	TRBJ1-1	.	TGTGCCAGCAGCCGCCGACAGGAGAACACTGAAGCTTTCTTT	CASSRRQENTEAFF
TRBV7-9	.	TRBJ1-4	TRBD1	TGTGCCAGCAGCCCACAGGGGGATGAAAAACTGTTTTTT	CASSPQGDEKLFF
TRBV19	few	TRBJ2-1	.	TGTGCCAGTAGGCTAACTCCGAGCTCCTACAATGAGCAGTTCTTC	CASRLTPSSYNEQFF
TRBV18	.	TRBJ2-3	.	TGTGCCAGCTCGCCGCAGGGAACGGTGGGCACAGATACGCAGTATTTT	CASSPQGTVGTDTQYF
TRBV2	few	TRBJ1-5	.	TGTGCCAGCAGTGCCCCTGCGGGGGGATTCAATCAGCCCCAGCATTTT	CASSAPAGGFNQPQHF
TRBV6-6	.	TRBJ2-1	TRBD1	TGTGCCAGCAGGAAGACAGGGGAAAATGAGCAGTTCTTC	CASRKTGENEQFF
TRBV7-2	few	TRBJ2-3	TRBD2	TGTGCCAGCAGCTCGCGGCGGGGGGTAGATACGCAGTATTTT	CASSSRRGVDTQYF
TRBV10-3	few	TRBJ2-3	.	TGTGCCATCAACCTAGCTAGCACAGATACGCAGTATTTT	CAINLASTDTQYF
TRBV5-4	.	TRBJ2-1	TRBD2	TGTGCCAGCAGCTCCCAACTCAGCGGGAGTCATAATGAGCAGTTCTTC	CASSSQLSGSHNEQFF
TRBV11-2	few	TRBJ2-2	TRBD2	TGTGCCAGCAGCTTAGCCCCTAGCGGGAGGGCCGGTGGCGGGGAGCTGTTTTTT	CASSLAPSGRAGGGELFF
TRBV2	.	TRBJ2-2	TRBD1	TGTGCCAGCAAGGGGACAGGGTTCACCGGGGAGCTGTTTTTT	CASKGTGFTGELFF
TRBV28	.	TRBJ2-5	.	TGTGCCAGCACGGAGACCCAGTACTTC	CASTETQYF
TRBV7-2	.	TRBJ2-2	.	TGTGCCAGCACCTCCCCTTTGAGCGGGGAGCTGTTTTTT	CASTSPLSGELFF
TRBV28	.	TRBJ1-5	.	TGTGCCAGCAGTTCCCCAGGGGACAATCAGCCCCAGCATTTT	CASSSPGDNQPQHF
TRBV5-4	few	TRBJ2-3	.	TGTGCCAGCAAAATAGACAGGTCTAGCACAGATACGCAGTATTTT	CASKIDRSSTDTQYF
TRBV7-9	few	TRBJ2-3	TRBD2	TGTGCCAGCAGCGGGGGACTAGCGGGAGCAGATACGCAGTATTTT	CASSGGLAGADTQYF
TRBV9	.	TRBJ2-1	TRBD2	TGTGCCAGCAGCCGTAGCGGGGGCCCCTACAATGAGCAGTTCTTC	CASSRSGGPYNEQFF
TRBV29-1	few	TRBJ1-1	.	TGCAGCGTGATAAGGACAGTTGGGGCTGAAGCTTTCTTT	CSVIRTVGAEAFF
TRBV5-1	few	TRBJ2-1	.	TGCGCCAGCAGCCCACAGGGCCGCTCCTACAATGAGCAGTTCTTC	CASSPQGRSYNEQFF
TRBV7-9	few	TRBJ1-5	.	TGTGCCAGCAACCAAGGAACAGGGCAGGGGAGCAATCAGCCCCAGCATTTT	CASNQGTGQGSNQPQHF